Reported below is one T cell receptor beta chain. The antigen is undetermined. These data belong to a study of cytomegalovirus exposure and HLA in healthy donors. Study results and limitations: An analysis done earlier found most TCR beta V segments productive about 87% or about 30% of the time. Listed as cytomegalovirus-associated were 150 or so TCR beta chains.

The PCR ran on 60 Vbeta and 13 Jbeta primers. The data were produced by immunoSEQ multiplex PCR, yet TCRdb's version contains in-frame clones alone and is incomplete. Of more than 95,000 clones in the sample, around 72% are singletons; the top ten hold approximately 5.1%. Sequenced input: PBMCs. The source of this sequence is a male donor in good health and CMV-seronegative.

CDR3 in amino acids: CASSPRAAENQPQHF. Written as DNA, the CDR3 is TGTGCCAGCAGCCCCAGGGCGGCAGAAAATCAGCCCCAGCATTTT. This chain connects TRBV7-9 to TRBJ1-5, with a weak D call TRBD1 (5 bases). Germline V gene sequence: CDR1 SEHNR, CDR2 FQNEAQ (reference sequence). The CDR3 has 15 amino acids. Trimming stripped 5 bases from V and 4 bases from J, with 15 bases between.